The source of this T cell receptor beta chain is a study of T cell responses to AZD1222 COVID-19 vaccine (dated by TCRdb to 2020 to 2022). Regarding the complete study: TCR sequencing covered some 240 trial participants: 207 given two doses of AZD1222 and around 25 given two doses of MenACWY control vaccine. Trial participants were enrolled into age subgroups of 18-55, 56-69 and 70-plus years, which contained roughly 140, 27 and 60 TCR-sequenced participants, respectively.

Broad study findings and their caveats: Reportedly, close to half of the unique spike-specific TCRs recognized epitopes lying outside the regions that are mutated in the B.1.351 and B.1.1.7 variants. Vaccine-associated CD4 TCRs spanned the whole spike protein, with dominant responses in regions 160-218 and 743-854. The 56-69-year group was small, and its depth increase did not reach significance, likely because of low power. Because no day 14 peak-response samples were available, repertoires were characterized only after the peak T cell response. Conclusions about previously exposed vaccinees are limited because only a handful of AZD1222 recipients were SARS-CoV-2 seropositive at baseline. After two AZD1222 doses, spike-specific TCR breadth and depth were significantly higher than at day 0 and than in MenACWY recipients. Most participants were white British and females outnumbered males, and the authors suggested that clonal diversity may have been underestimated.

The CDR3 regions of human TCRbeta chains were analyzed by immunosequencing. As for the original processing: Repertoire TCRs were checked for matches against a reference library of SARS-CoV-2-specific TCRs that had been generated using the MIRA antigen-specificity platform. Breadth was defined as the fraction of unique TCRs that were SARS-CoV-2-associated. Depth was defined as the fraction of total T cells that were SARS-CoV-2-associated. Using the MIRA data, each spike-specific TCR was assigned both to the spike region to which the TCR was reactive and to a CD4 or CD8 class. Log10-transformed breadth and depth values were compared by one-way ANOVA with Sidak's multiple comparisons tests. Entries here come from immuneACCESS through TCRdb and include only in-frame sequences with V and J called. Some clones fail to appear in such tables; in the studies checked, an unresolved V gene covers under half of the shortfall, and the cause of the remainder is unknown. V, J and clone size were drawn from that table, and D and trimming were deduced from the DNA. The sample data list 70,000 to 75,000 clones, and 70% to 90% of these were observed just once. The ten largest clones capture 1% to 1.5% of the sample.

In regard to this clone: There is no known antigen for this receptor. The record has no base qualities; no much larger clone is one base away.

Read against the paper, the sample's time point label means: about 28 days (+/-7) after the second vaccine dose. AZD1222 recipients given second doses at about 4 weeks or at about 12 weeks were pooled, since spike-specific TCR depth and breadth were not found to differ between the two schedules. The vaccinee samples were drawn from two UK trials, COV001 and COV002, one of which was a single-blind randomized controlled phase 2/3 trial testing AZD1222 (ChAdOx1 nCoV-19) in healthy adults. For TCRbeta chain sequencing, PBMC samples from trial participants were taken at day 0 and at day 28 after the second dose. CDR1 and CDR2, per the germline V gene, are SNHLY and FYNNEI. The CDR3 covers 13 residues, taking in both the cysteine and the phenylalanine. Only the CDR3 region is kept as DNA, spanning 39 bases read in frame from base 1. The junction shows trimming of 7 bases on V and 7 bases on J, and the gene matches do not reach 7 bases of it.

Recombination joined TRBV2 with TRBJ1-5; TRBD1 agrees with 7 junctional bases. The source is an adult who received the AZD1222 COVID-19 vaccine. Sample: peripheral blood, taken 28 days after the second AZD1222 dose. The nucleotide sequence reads TGTGCCAGCATGAGGGACAGTGGACAGCCCCAGCATTTT. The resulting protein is CASMRDSGQPQHF. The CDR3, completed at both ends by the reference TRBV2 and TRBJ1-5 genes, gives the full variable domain EPEVTQTPSHQVTQMGQEVILRCVPISNHLYFYWYRQILGQKVEFLVSFYNNEISEKSEIFDDQFSVERPDGSNFTLKIRSTKLEDSAMYFCASMRDSGQPQHFGDGTRLSIL.